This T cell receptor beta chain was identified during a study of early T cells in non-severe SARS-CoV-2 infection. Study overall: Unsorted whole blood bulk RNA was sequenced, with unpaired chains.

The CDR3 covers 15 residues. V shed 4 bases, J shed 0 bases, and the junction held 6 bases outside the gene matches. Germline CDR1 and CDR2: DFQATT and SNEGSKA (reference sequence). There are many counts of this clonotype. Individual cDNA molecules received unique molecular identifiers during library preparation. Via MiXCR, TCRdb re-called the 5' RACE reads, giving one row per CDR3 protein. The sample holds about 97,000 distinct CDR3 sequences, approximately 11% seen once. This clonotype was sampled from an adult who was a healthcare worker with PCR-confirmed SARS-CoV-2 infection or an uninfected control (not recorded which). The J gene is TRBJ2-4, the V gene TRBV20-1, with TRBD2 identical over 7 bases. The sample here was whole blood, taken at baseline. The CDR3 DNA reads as TGCAGTGCTATCTTCGCGGGAGAAGCCAAAAACATTCAGTACTTC. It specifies CSAIFAGEAKNIQYF.